These 10 T cell receptor beta chains were all obtained from the same sample, sequenced in a study of cytomegalovirus exposure and HLA in healthy donors. With 60 Vbeta and 13 Jbeta primers, the PCR was carried out. Sequencing used immunoSEQ multiplex PCR; TCRdb keeps in-frame clones, though not all of them. The repertoire holds under 200,000 clones, with roughly two thirds as singletons. Sequences were obtained from PBMCs. The receptor source for this set is a woman aged 18-35 years in good health and CMV-seropositive.

The chain carries TRBV28 and TRBJ1-5; tentatively, D is TRBD1 (5 bases). Germline CDR1 reads MDHEN; CDR2 reads SYDVKM. V was clipped by 4 bases and J by 14 bases, with 15 bases between them. The CDR3 runs 12 residues. CDR3 region: CASSSGRSGKHF. CDR3 coding DNA: TGTGCCAGCAGTTCTGGCAGGTCAGGGAAGCATTTT.

CDR3 sequence reads: CSATGTGGYTF. Here the CDR3 DNA reads TGCAGTGCTACCGGGACAGGGGGCTACACCTTC. This chain links TRBV20-1 with TRBJ1-2; 9 bases are a match to TRBD1. This CDR3 is built from 11 residues. Germline lookup yields CDR1 DFQATT and CDR2 SNEGSKA (reference sequence). The V segment lost 4 bases and the J segment 8 bases; nucleotides outside the gene matches: 2.

This clone was counted only a few times. This chain links TRBV5-6 with TRBJ2-7; 9 nucleotides match TRBD1. Germline CDR1 is SGHDT and CDR2 is YYEEEE. The CDR3 runs 16 residues. J lost 0 bases, V lost 3 bases, and 7 bases had no gene match. CDR3 protein: CASSYTGTGNSYEQYF. In DNA, the CDR3 is TGTGCCAGCAGCTACACCGGGACAGGGAACTCCTACGAGCAGTACTTC. Full variable domain (remainder filled in from reference TRBV5-6 and TRBJ2-7): DAGVTQSPTHLIKTRGQQVTLRCSPKSGHDTVSWYQQALGQGPQFIFQYYEEEERQRGNFPDRFSGHQFPNYSSELNVNALLLGDSALYLCASSYTGTGNSYEQYFGPGTRLTVT.

The V call is TRBV5-6, the J call TRBJ2-7; 8 bases are shared with TRBD1. After removal of 0 bases from V and 3 bases from J, the junction contained 8 bases not matched to a gene. The V gene's germline CDR1 is SGHDT and CDR2 YYEEEE. This CDR3 has 16 residues. The CDR3 protein is CASSLVVGRGLYEQYF. The CDR3 nucleotides are TGTGCCAGCAGCTTGGTAGTGGGCAGGGGGCTCTACGAGCAGTACTTC. The entire variable domain, with the rest obtained from reference TRBV5-6 and TRBJ2-7, is as follows: DAGVTQSPTHLIKTRGQQVTLRCSPKSGHDTVSWYQQALGQGPQFIFQYYEEEERQRGNFPDRFSGHQFPNYSSELNVNALLLGDSALYLCASSLVVGRGLYEQYFGPGTRLTVT.

The chain combines TRBV9 with TRBJ2-1; a weak D match, TRBD1 (5 bases). The V and J ends lost 3 bases and 7 bases respectively, with 8 bases between them. The CDR3 has 12 amino acids. Germline values: CDR1 SGDLS, CDR2 YYNGEE. Here the CDR3 DNA reads TGTGCCAGCAGCGGATCAGGGAATGAGCAGTTCTTC. Encoded protein: CASSGSGNEQFF.

The V gene is TRBV9, the J gene TRBJ2-1; the D gene is possibly TRBD2 (5 bases). V was pared by 3 bases and J by 8 bases, with 18 bases between. Germline assignment: CDR1 SGDLS and CDR2 YYNGEE. CDR3 length equals 15 residues. The DNA of the CDR3 is TGTGCCAGCAGCGGGTATCCCCTAGCATCTGATGAGCAGTTCTTC. It is translated as CASSGYPLASDEQFF.

V and J are TRBV9 and TRBJ2-3; D gene unclear. Germline V gives CDR1 SGDLS, CDR2 YYNGEE. The CDR3 consists of 14 residues. The V end was cut by 5 bases, the J end by 0 bases, with 10 bases between. CDR3: CASSSPTSTDTQYF. The CDR3 region has the DNA TGTGCCAGCAGTTCTCCCACTAGCACAGATACGCAGTATTTT.

This sequence joins TRBV18 and TRBJ2-5; TRBD1 matches at 7 bases. V lost 3 bases and J lost 2; bases outside the gene matches: 6. There are 15 residues in the CDR3. Germline lookup yields CDR1 KGHSH and CDR2 LQKENI. The CDR3 sequence: CASSPTGKVQETQYF. As DNA, the CDR3 is TGTGCCAGCTCACCGACAGGGAAGGTTCAAGAGACCCAGTACTTC.

Of note for this clone: At one boundary the junction diverges from the germline segment, which might be a read error. Distinct nucleotide sequences in the sample also encode this CDR3. J is TRBJ1-2 and V is TRBV6-1, with 7 positions matching TRBD1. This CDR3 comprises 14 residues. CDR1 and CDR2 from the germline V gene are MNHNS and SASEGT. CDR3 DNA: TGCGCCAGCAGTGCAGACAGGGATAGAGGTGGCTACACCTTC. Protein product: CASSADRDRGGYTF.

This clone was seen a handful of times. The gene calls are TRBV29-1 and TRBJ2-7, with 11 bases that match TRBD2. The CDR3 runs to 16 residues. Trimming took 4 bases from V and 1 from J; bases not matched to a gene: 9. Germline CDR1 is SQVTM and CDR2 is ANQGSEA. The CDR3 loop reads CSVGTDGTSGSYEQYF. The DNA for the CDR3 is TGCAGCGTTGGGACTGACGGGACTAGCGGATCCTACGAGCAGTACTTC.